The 16 T cell receptor beta chains presented below share a single source sample, sequenced in a study of blood T cell repertoires in COVID-19. Using immunoSEQ multiplex PCR, the repertoire was profiled, and TCRdb retains in-frame clones only, with some absent. The sample carries roughly 55,000 clones, around 87% recorded once. The specimen was peripheral blood. Receptors originate from a man aged 55-75 years with active or convalescent COVID-19.

For this clone: Other nucleotide sequences from this sample produce the same CDR3. The V gene is TRBV15, the J gene TRBJ1-2, with TRBD1 matching 7 bases. The V and J ends lost 0 bases and 4 bases, in that order; junction bases with no gene match: 2. CDR1 and CDR2 from the germline V gene are LNHNV and YYDKDF (reference sequence). The CDR3 is made up of 14 amino acids. The CDR3 bases are TGTGCCACCAGCAGAGAATCAGGGGGCTATGGCTACACCTTC. Translated, it gives CATSRESGGYGYTF.

This clone was found a few times. The chain couples TRBV18 to TRBJ2-7, with TRBD2 matching over 9 bases. CDR1 and CDR2 from the germline V gene are KGHSH and LQKENI. V was pared by 3 bases and J by 3 bases, with 6 bases of the junction left unmatched. The CDR3 is 15 residues long. Here the CDR3 reads CASSPPSGVNYEQYF. In DNA form, the CDR3 reads TGTGCCAGCTCACCGCCTAGCGGGGTCAACTACGAGCAGTACTTC.

CDR3 DNA sequence: TGCAGCGTCCTGACAGGAGTGAACACTGAAGCTTTCTTT. It yields the protein CSVLTGVNTEAFF. The gene calls are TRBV29-1 and TRBJ1-1; D possibly corresponds to TRBD1 (6 bases). This CDR3 contains 13 residues. The V end lost 6 bases, the J end lost 0 bases, and 11 bases lay between the germline ends. Per germline, CDR1 SQVTM and CDR2 ANQGSEA.

The rearrangement uses TRBV4-1 and TRBJ1-5; 7 bases agree with TRBD1. The CDR3 extends over 13 amino acids. Germline V gene sequence: CDR1 MGHRA, CDR2 YSYEKL. After removal of 2 bases from V and 5 bases from J, the junction contained 0 bases not matched to a gene. CDR3 sequence (DNA): TGCGCCAGCAGCCAACAGGGGGATCAGCCCCAGCATTTT. This encodes CASSQQGDQPQHF.

The chain carries TRBV27 and TRBJ2-3; TRBD1 matches 9 bases. CDR1 is MNHEY and CDR2 is SMNVEV in the germline V gene (reference sequence). The CDR3 contains 18 residues. Losses at the gene ends were 5 bases for V and 0 bases for J; bases not matched to a gene: 12. CDR3 residues: CASSKTGGGAGSTDTQYF. CDR3 sequence (DNA): TGTGCCAGCAGTAAAACAGGGGGCGGAGCGGGGAGCACAGATACGCAGTATTTT.

The chain carries TRBV11-1 and TRBJ1-1; no firm D call. V dropped 1 base and J dropped 7 bases, with 7 bases sitting between them. This CDR3 has 12 residues. Germline V lookup: CDR1 SGHAT, CDR2 FQDESV (reference sequence). The CDR3 sequence: CASSLDLFEAFF. CDR3 sequence (DNA): TGTGCCAGCAGCTTAGATCTATTTGAAGCTTTCTTT.

The table lists this clone with a count of one. The genes are TRBV6-5 and TRBJ1-1; possibly TRBD1 for D (5 bases). Germline V CDR1 and CDR2: MNHEY, SVGAGI. Trimming took 6 bases from V and 1 from J, leaving 12 bases between them. CDR3 length equals 14 residues. The CDR3 sequence: CASRTIDRNTEAFF. Written as DNA, the CDR3 is TGTGCCAGCAGGACCATTGACAGGAACACTGAAGCTTTCTTT.

J is TRBJ1-4 and V is TRBV9, with TRBD1 matching 8 bases. Per the germline V gene, CDR1 is SGDLS and CDR2 is YYNGEE. The CDR3 loop spans 16 amino acids. J gave up 10 bases and V 4 bases, and 15 bases lay outside the gene matches. The CDR3, as DNA: TGTGCCAGCAGCCCGAGGAGCGGGACAGGAATAGGAAAACTGTTTTTT. Amino acids: CASSPRSGTGIGKLFF.

The rearrangement joins TRBV7-9 to TRBJ1-3; TRBD1 might be the D (6 bases). The CDR3 contains 15 residues. Germline V gene sequence: CDR1 SEHNR, CDR2 FQNEAQ (reference sequence). V shed 1 base and J shed 1 base, with 8 bases lying between them. The CDR3 sequence: CASSLDRVSGNTIYF. CDR3 DNA sequence: TGTGCCAGCAGCTTAGACAGGGTGTCTGGAAACACCATATATTTT. Based on the CDR3 plus reference TRBV7-9 and TRBJ1-3, the full variable domain is DTGVSQNPRHKITKRGQNVTFRCDPISEHNRLYWYRQTLGQGPEFLTYFQNEAQLEKSRLLSDRFSAERPKGSFSTLEIQRTEQGDSAMYLCASSLDRVSGNTIYFGEGSWLTVV.

This clone was found a few times. The rearrangement links TRBV28 to TRBJ1-2; weak D call: TRBD1 (5 bases). This CDR3 has 13 residues. Germline V gene sequence: CDR1 MDHEN, CDR2 SYDVKM. Trimming took off 6 bases at V and 3 bases at J, with 11 bases between the two ends. CDR3 residues: CASRPGGDYGYTF. In DNA form, the CDR3 reads TGTGCCAGCAGACCCGGGGGGGACTATGGCTACACCTTC.

The CDR3: CATGAGQGKGNTIYF. In DNA, the CDR3 is TGTGCCACCGGCGCGGGACAGGGAAAAGGAAACACCATATATTTT. The rearrangement links TRBV25-1 to TRBJ1-3, with TRBD1 matching 9 bases. This CDR3 region has 15 residues. V shed 10 bases, J shed 4 bases, and the junction held 11 bases outside the gene matches. CDR1 and CDR2 from the germline V gene are MGHDK and SYGVNS.

This clone has just one count. This chain connects TRBV18 to TRBJ1-5; D is undetermined. The CDR3 is 13 amino acids. CDR1 is KGHSH and CDR2 is LQKENI in the germline V gene. Trimming took 5 bases from V and 5 from J, leaving 10 bases between them. The CDR3 protein is CASSGAGDQPQHF. The CDR3 DNA follows: TGTGCCAGCTCAGGTGCCGGGGATCAGCCCCAGCATTTT.

V is TRBV4-2 and J is TRBJ2-1, with unresolved D. Germline values: CDR1 LGHNA, CDR2 YNFKEQ. The CDR3 length is 16 residues. With 0 bases removed from V and 0 bases from J, the gap between germline ends came to 9 bases. This CDR3 is CASSQESAGSYNEQFF. The CDR3 nucleotides are TGTGCCAGCAGCCAAGAGTCGGCAGGCTCCTACAATGAGCAGTTCTTC.

The chain couples TRBV7-2 to TRBJ2-1; 8 bases match TRBD2. V was pared by 4 bases and J by 9 bases, with 2 bases of the junction left unmatched. The germline gives CDR1 SGHTA, CDR2 FQGNSA. The CDR3 is made up of 12 amino acids. The CDR3 spells CASSSRGGEQFF. The CDR3 nucleotides are TGTGCCAGCAGCTCCCGGGGGGGTGAGCAGTTCTTC.

This clone came up a few times. CDR3 sequence reads: CASSSTGDYEQYF. Written as DNA, the CDR3 is TGTGCCAGCAGTTCGACAGGGGATTACGAGCAGTACTTC. The rearrangement uses TRBV28 and TRBJ2-7, with TRBD1 matching over 8 bases. Germline CDR1 reads MDHEN; CDR2 reads SYDVKM. This CDR3 is 13 amino acids long. J was trimmed by 4 bases and V by 4 bases; bases with no gene match: 3.

V is TRBV7-2 and J is TRBJ1-3, with D possibly matching TRBD1 (5 bases). Germline values: CDR1 SGHTA, CDR2 FQGNSA. This CDR3 has 15 amino acids. V dropped 5 bases and J dropped 4 bases, with 15 bases sitting between them. DNA of the CDR3: TGTGCCAGCAGCCCCCCCGGGGGTTCAGGAAACACCATATATTTT. This translates into CASSPPGGSGNTIYF.